A single sample gave rise to the 25 T cell receptor beta chains below, sequenced in a study of tumor-infiltrating lymphocytes in primary liver carcinoma. The approximately 17-34 mg bulk tissue piece was not sorted before simultaneous RNA and DNA extraction. Reverse transcription of approximately 500 ng total RNA with a constant-region primer produced TCR beta cDNA. Slightly modified ARM-PCR with three nested multiplex PCR rounds yielded TCR beta libraries. Use of TRBV1-TRBV30 forward primers with a C-beta reverse primer characterized the first two PCR rounds, which lasted approximately 11 cycles each. TCRdb fed the multiplex PCR reads into MiXCR, producing one record per CDR3 protein. The sample shows approximately 110,000 distinct CDR3 sequences, approximately 64% of them seen only once. Specimen: liver tumor tissue from sampling region 3. As for subset: tumor region T3, left-lateral pole. Receptors originate from a woman aged 55 to 70 with primary liver carcinoma and hepatitis B virus infection.

The CDR3 DNA is TGCGCCAGCAGCTTGACCGGACACCCGGAAGCAGATACGCAGTATTTT. This sequence encodes CASSLTGHPEADTQYF. The genes are TRBV5-1 and TRBJ2-3, with D maybe TRBD1 (5 bases). The CDR3 is 16 amino acids. Germline assignment: CDR1 SGHRS and CDR2 YFSETQ. Deletions cut 1 base from V and 4 bases from J, with 16 bases between.

This clonotype came up once. Since no conserved phenylalanine or tryptophan closes the CDR3, a read error is the likely cause. The chain links TRBV6-6 to TRBJ2-5; TRBD1 agrees at 10 bases. V shed 2 bases and J 4 bases; nucleotides not matched to a gene: 4. The CDR3 is made up of 15 amino acids. In germline, CDR1 is MNHNY, CDR2 SVGAGI (reference sequence). The CDR3 here is CASSYPRTGGETQYS. DNA for the CDR3: TGTGCCAGCAGTTACCCGCGGACAGGGGGAGAGACCCAGTACTCC.

Turning to this clonotype: A read error may account for a junction end that differs from germline. The chain carries TRBV4-2 and TRBJ2-4; no clear D gene. Germline CDR1 and CDR2: LGHNA and YNFKEQ. The CDR3 sequence is 14 residues long. CDR3 protein: CASSQVVEKNVQYF. CDR3 DNA sequence: TGTGCCAGCAGCCAAGTAGTGGAGAAAAACGTTCAGTACTTC.

The CDR3 loop reads CASSLVRRWGGNNEQFF. The DNA of the CDR3 is TGTGCCAGCAGCTTAGTTAGGCGCTGGGGAGGGAACAATGAGCAGTTCTTC. The V gene is TRBV7-9, the J gene TRBJ2-1, with 7 bases lining up with TRBD2. Germline V gives CDR1 SEHNR, CDR2 FQNEAQ (reference sequence). This CDR3 contains 17 residues. Losses at the gene ends were 1 base for V and 5 bases for J; bases not matched to a gene: 11.

With regard to this clonotype: The final CDR3 position lacks the conserved phenylalanine or tryptophan, pointing to a likely read error. The chain uses TRBV29-1 and TRBJ2-1; no clear D. Germline V gene data show CDR1 as SQVTM and CDR2 as ANQGSEA. V was pared by 4 bases and J by 7 bases, with 14 bases between. This CDR3 is 13 amino acids long. CDR3 bases: TGCAGCGTTGCAGAACAAACACGGAATGAGCAGTTCTAC. Translating it yields CSVAEQTRNEQFY.

Turning to this clonotype: One junction end does not reproduce the germline sequence, and a read error may be involved. The CDR3 DNA follows: TGTTTCAGCAGCTTAGTTGGGAGCATAGATACGCAGTATTTT. This codes for CFSSLVGSIDTQYF. This chain connects TRBV11-2 to TRBJ2-3, with D possibly being TRBD2 (5 bases). The germline V gene has CDR1 SGHAT and CDR2 FQNNGV. This CDR3 contains 14 residues.

The chain has TRBV28 and TRBJ2-5; no reliable D call. V shed 9 bases and J shed 2 bases, with 16 bases lying between them. Germline-derived CDR1 and CDR2 are MDHEN and SYDVKM. CDR3 length equals 14 residues. Here the CDR3 reads CASRSSGSQETQYF. In DNA form, the CDR3 reads TGTGCCAGTCGTTCGTCTGGCAGTCAAGAGACCCAGTACTTC.

The V gene is TRBV4-1, the J gene TRBJ1-4; weak D call: TRBD1 (5 bases). The CDR3 covers 17 residues. V lost 3 bases to trimming and J lost 4 bases, with 18 bases between them. Germline CDR1 MGHRA, CDR2 YSYEKL. The CDR3 reads CASSHPTGRRGNEKLFF. In DNA form, the CDR3 reads TGCGCCAGCAGCCATCCCACCGGGAGGAGGGGTAATGAAAAACTGTTTTTT.

This chain joins TRBV29-1 and TRBJ2-1, with a possible D match to TRBD2 (5 bases). Trimming left V 6 bases short and J 8 bases short, with 29 bases between. CDR3 size: 17 residues. Germline lookup yields CDR1 SQVTM and CDR2 ANQGSEA. The CDR3 nucleotides are TGCAGCGTCCTCAACCAGCCGGGATTACGGGTCGGGGATGAGCAGTTCTTC. The encoded protein is CSVLNQPGLRVGDEQFF.

Of note for this clonotype: The conserved closing phenylalanine or tryptophan is absent in this CDR3, likely reflecting a read error. The chain carries TRBV12-3 or TRBV12-4 and TRBJ2-3; 7 bases align to TRBD2. J gave up 2 bases and V 5 bases, and 10 bases lay outside the gene matches. This CDR3 comprises 16 residues. The DNA of the CDR3 is TGTGCCAGCAGTCCGCCCGGCCTAGCGGCCACAGATACGCAGTATTAT. Amino acids: CASSPPGLAATDTQYY.

In regard to this clonotype: One end of the junction does not line up with germline, which may come from a read error. CDR3 DNA: TGTGCCAGCAGCCTAAGGCAACATGCGCGAGAGTCTCACTTT. Amino acids: CASSLRQHARESHF. The chain is built from TRBV11-1 and TRBJ2-3; D gene unclear. Per the germline V gene, CDR1 is SGHAT and CDR2 is FQDESV (reference sequence). The CDR3 is made up of 14 amino acids.

This clonotype was seen a handful of times. V usage is TRBV28 and J usage is TRBJ2-2; TRBD1 aligns across 8 bases. This CDR3 has 17 amino acids. Germline assignment: CDR1 MDHEN and CDR2 SYDVKM. V was pared by 5 bases and J by 1 base, with 9 bases of the junction left unmatched. The DNA of the CDR3 is TGTGCCAGCAGTGAGCCGGGACAGGAGCTGAACACCGGGGAGCTGTTTTTT. Encoded protein: CASSEPGQELNTGELFF.

This clonotype was seen repeatedly, ten times or more. The chain has TRBV7-9 and TRBJ1-5, with D maybe TRBD1 (6 bases). The germline gives CDR1 SEHNR, CDR2 FQNEAQ (reference sequence). The germline V and J ends were trimmed by 5 bases and 1 base, with 9 bases remaining between them. The length of the CDR3 is 14 residues. The CDR3 region has the DNA TGTGCCAGCAGCGCCGGGACAAGCAATCAGCCCCAGCATTTT. It is translated as CASSAGTSNQPQHF.

Turning to this clonotype: A junction end diverges from the germline sequence, so it may reflect a read error. The genes are TRBV6-5 and TRBJ1-4, with TRBD1 as a possible D gene (5 bases). CDR1 MNHEY and CDR2 SVGAGI come from the germline V gene. The CDR3 contains 13 residues. The CDR3: CARSYSGTSKVFF. CDR3 sequence (DNA): TGTGCCAGGAGTTACTCAGGGACGTCAAAAGTGTTTTTT.

The CDR3, as DNA: TGTGCCAGCCGTGACCCCGGCCGGAATGGCTACACCTTC. Protein product: CASRDPGRNGYTF. The genes are TRBV28 and TRBJ1-2; D unresolved. The CDR3 is 13 residues long. With 8 bases removed from V and 6 bases from J, the gap between germline ends came to 16 bases. The germline V gene encodes CDR1 MDHEN and CDR2 SYDVKM.

Concerning this clonotype: One base away lies a much larger clone, so this may be a sequencing read error. The chain recombines TRBV7-8 with TRBJ2-1, with TRBD2 as a possible D gene (5 bases). This CDR3 has 14 residues. Per germline, CDR1 SGHVS and CDR2 FQNEAQ. Deletions cut 1 base from V and 6 bases from J, with 10 bases between. CDR3 coding DNA: TGTGCCAGCAGCTTAGAGGGTAGCGCCAATGAGCAGTTCTTC. This codes for CASSLEGSANEQFF.

The rearrangement joins TRBV5-1 to TRBJ2-1; 7 bases map to TRBD2. The length of the CDR3 is 15 residues. V lost 0 bases to trimming and J lost 3 bases; unmatched junction nucleotides: 3. The V gene's germline CDR1 is SGHRS and CDR2 YFSETQ. CDR3 sequence reads: CASSLGGEGYNEQFF. CDR3 in DNA: TGCGCCAGCAGCTTGGGGGGGGAGGGCTACAATGAGCAGTTCTTC.

A few counts support this clonotype. The chain combines TRBV5-1 with TRBJ2-5; D possibly corresponds to TRBD1 (6 bases). The V gene's germline CDR1 is SGHRS and CDR2 YFSETQ. V dropped 3 bases and J dropped 2 bases, with 14 bases sitting between them. The CDR3 has 15 residues. The DNA for the CDR3 is TGCGCCAGCAGCTCCGGGACACCTATTCAAGAGACCCAGTACTTC. Translating gives CASSSGTPIQETQYF.

On this clonotype itself: The junction does not match germline at one end; this may be a read error. The chain uses TRBV11-2 and TRBJ2-1; 9 bases agree with TRBD1. Germline CDR1 and CDR2: SGHAT and FQNNGV. The CDR3 length is 15 residues. CDR3 residues: CARRSGQGVYNEQLF. The CDR3 nucleotides read TGCGCCAGAAGGTCGGGACAGGGAGTATACAATGAGCAGCTCTTC. The full variable domain, its missing parts supplied by reference TRBV11-2 and TRBJ2-1, is EAGVAQSPRYKIIEKRQSVAFWCNPISGHATLYWYQQILGQGPKLLIQFQNNGVVDDSQLPKDRFSAERLKGVDSTLKIQPAKLEDSAVYLCARRSGQGVYNEQLFGPGTRLTVL.

As regards this clonotype: Just one base apart from a much larger clone, this may be a read error. The missing conserved phenylalanine or tryptophan at the end of this CDR3 makes a read error likely. The chain uses TRBV12-3 or TRBV12-4 and TRBJ2-1, with D possibly being TRBD2 (5 bases). The V gene lost 8 bases and the J gene lost 0 bases, with 11 bases spanning the gap. The CDR3 covers 14 residues. Here the CDR3 reads CASQSGSSYNEQFI. Here the CDR3 DNA reads TGTGCCAGCCAGAGCGGTAGCTCCTACAATGAGCAGTTCATC.

For this clonotype: It is likely a read error, because the conserved phenylalanine at the end of the CDR3 is missing. This chain connects TRBV14 to TRBJ1-1; D gene uncertain. From germline, CDR1 is SGHDN and CDR2 FVKESK. The CDR3 contains 13 residues. The germline V and J ends were trimmed by 6 bases and 4 bases, with 12 bases remaining between them. CDR3 residues: CASSHSLGTEAFV. The DNA of the CDR3 is TGTGCCAGCAGTCACAGCCTCGGCACTGAAGCTTTCGTT.

This clonotype was seen only once. Sequence at one end of the junction differs from germline and may be a read error. The gene calls are TRBV6-5 and TRBJ1-1, with D possibly matching TRBD1 (5 bases). There are 13 residues in the CDR3. CDR1 and CDR2 from the germline V gene are MNHEY and SVGAGI. CDR3 residues: CAGSYFTTGVASF. The CDR3 DNA reads as TGTGCCGGCAGTTACTTTACTACAGGAGTAGCTTCCTTT.

This clonotype came up many times. The chain combines TRBV7-8 with TRBJ1-1; TRBD1 agrees at 7 bases. Germline lookup yields CDR1 SGHVS and CDR2 FQNEAQ. J gave up 0 bases and V 2 bases, and 6 bases lay outside the gene matches. CDR3 length: 16 amino acids. The CDR3 DNA is TGTGCCAGCAGCTTATACACAGGGGCCATGAACACTGAAGCTTTCTTT. It yields the protein CASSLYTGAMNTEAFF. The variable domain in full, with the rest retrieved from reference TRBV7-8 and TRBJ1-1, is GAGVSQSPRYKVAKRGQDVALRCDPISGHVSLFWYQQALGQGPEFLTYFQNEAQLDKSGLPSDRFFAERPEGSVSTLKIQRTQQEDSAVYLCASSLYTGAMNTEAFFGQGTRLTVV.

With regard to this clonotype: At one end the junction does not follow the germline gene, possibly because of a read error. V usage is TRBV10-1 and J usage is TRBJ1-2; weak D call: TRBD1 (5 bases). This CDR3 spans 13 amino acids. Germline CDR1 WNHNN, CDR2 SYGVQD (reference sequence). The CDR3 nucleotides are TGCGCCAGCAGTGATAGAAGGGACTATGGCTACGCCTTC. Encoded protein: CASSDRRDYGYAF.

This clonotype was seen repeatedly, ten times or more. The J gene is TRBJ1-1, the V gene TRBV6-2 or TRBV6-3, with D unresolved. V lost 6 bases to trimming and J lost 5 bases, with 10 bases between them. The CDR3 runs to 12 residues. Per the germline V gene, CDR1 is MNHEY and CDR2 is SVGEGT. The CDR3 protein is CASRDGWTEAFF. The DNA of the CDR3 is TGTGCCAGCAGGGATGGGTGGACTGAAGCTTTCTTT.